The 9 T cell receptor beta chains below were found in one sample sequenced in a study of cytomegalovirus exposure and HLA in healthy donors. PCR amplification relied on 60 Vbeta primers (plus 13 Jbeta primers). Method: immunoSEQ multiplex PCR; TCRdb's copy keeps in-frame clones and lacks some. The table lists around 130,000 clones, 84% of them singletons, with 3% in the top ten. The sample consisted of PBMCs. These receptors were obtained from a woman between 18 and 29 years old in good health and CMV-seropositive.

V usage is TRBV6-5 and J usage is TRBJ2-7; TRBD1 aligns across 9 bases. The CDR3 contains 15 residues. Germline CDR1 MNHEY, CDR2 SVGAGI. V lost 0 bases to trimming and J lost 5 bases; unmatched junction nucleotides: 5. The CDR3 DNA reads as TGTGCCAGCAGTTACTCAAGGGACAGGGAGCACGAGCAGTACTTC. Translating it yields CASSYSRDREHEQYF.

The genes are TRBV7-6 and TRBJ2-1, with D unclear. The V gene's germline CDR1 is SGHVS and CDR2 FNYEAQ. V shed 1 base and J shed 9 bases, with 10 bases lying between them. The CDR3 loop spans 13 amino acids. CDR3 protein: CASSLDPATEQFF. The CDR3, as DNA: TGTGCCAGCAGCTTAGACCCAGCGACTGAGCAGTTCTTC.

In DNA form, the CDR3 reads TGTGCCAGCAGCTTGAGGGCTGGAAACACCATATATTTT. Protein product: CASSLRAGNTIYF. The chain uses TRBV27 and TRBJ1-3; D is unresolved. Germline V gene lookup returns CDR1 MNHEY and CDR2 SMNVEV (reference sequence). Trimming left V 6 bases short and J 2 bases short, with 8 bases between. The CDR3 totals 13 residues.

The rearrangement links TRBV27 to TRBJ2-5, with D perhaps TRBD2 (6 bases). Judging by the DNA end, TRBJ2-7 fits better; the J call may be wrong. The CDR3 is 14 amino acids. Germline V lookup: CDR1 MNHEY, CDR2 SMNVEV (reference sequence). The CDR3 region is CASSFFGGPYEQYF. The CDR3 DNA is TGTGCCAGCAGTTTCTTCGGAGGGCCCTACGAGCAGTACTTC.

V and J are TRBV15 and TRBJ1-4; 8 bases map to TRBD1. V trimming: 2 bases; J trimming: 7 bases; junction bases outside the gene matches: 3. From germline, CDR1 is LNHNV and CDR2 YYDKDF (reference sequence). The CDR3 contains 14 residues. CDR3 nucleotide sequence: TGTGCCACCAGCAGACATACAGGGGGTGAAAAACTGTTTTTT. This encodes CATSRHTGGEKLFF.

The J gene is TRBJ2-2, the V gene TRBV6-1; D is perhaps TRBD1 (6 bases). There are 14 residues in the CDR3. Trimming left V 4 bases short and J 7 bases short, with 13 bases between. CDR1 is MNHNS and CDR2 is SASEGT in the germline V gene. CDR3 coding DNA: TGTGCCAGCAGTGGCCAGGGGAAAGGCGGGGAGCTGTTTTTT. Its translation: CASSGQGKGGELFF.

The rearrangement links TRBV19 to TRBJ1-6, with TRBD1 matching 10 bases. The CDR3 spans 14 residues. The V gene end was trimmed by 6 bases and the J gene end by 9 bases; junction bases not matched to a gene: 5. CDR1 and CDR2 (germline): LNHDA, SQIVND (reference sequence). The CDR3 region is CASSPGTGASPLHF. The CDR3 DNA follows: TGTGCCAGTAGCCCCGGGACAGGGGCTTCACCCCTCCACTTT.

This chain joins TRBV28 and TRBJ2-3; D is undetermined. CDR3 length: 13 residues. V gave up 6 bases and J gave up 0 bases, with 7 bases separating them. Germline CDR1 MDHEN, CDR2 SYDVKM. The CDR3: CASSTPSTDTQYF. The CDR3 nucleotides are TGTGCCAGCAGCACACCTAGCACAGATACGCAGTATTTT. The complete variable domain, with remaining parts taken from reference TRBV28 and TRBJ2-3, reads DVKVTQSSRYLVKRTGEKVFLECVQDMDHENMFWYRQDPGLGLRLIYFSYDVKMKEKGDIPEGYSVSREKKERFSLILESASTNQTSMYLCASSTPSTDTQYFGPGTRLTVL.

The V call is TRBV7-9, the J call TRBJ2-2; D is undetermined. Germline assignment: CDR1 SEHNR and CDR2 FQNEAQ (reference sequence). The CDR3 is 16 amino acids. The V end was cut by 1 base, the J end by 3 bases, with 12 bases between. The CDR3 sequence: CASSLDGQVYTGELFF. The CDR3 nucleotides are TGTGCCAGCAGCTTAGATGGGCAAGTCTACACCGGGGAGCTGTTTTTT.